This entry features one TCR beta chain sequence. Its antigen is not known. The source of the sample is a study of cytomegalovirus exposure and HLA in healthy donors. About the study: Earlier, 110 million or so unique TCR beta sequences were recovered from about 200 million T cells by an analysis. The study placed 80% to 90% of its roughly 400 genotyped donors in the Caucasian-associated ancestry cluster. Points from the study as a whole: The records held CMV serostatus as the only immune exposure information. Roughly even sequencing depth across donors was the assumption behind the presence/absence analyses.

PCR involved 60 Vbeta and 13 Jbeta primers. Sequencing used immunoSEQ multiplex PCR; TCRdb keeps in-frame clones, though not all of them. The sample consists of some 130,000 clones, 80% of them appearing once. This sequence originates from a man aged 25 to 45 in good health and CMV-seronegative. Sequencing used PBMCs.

CDR3 amino acids: CASNRGRSPLHF. CDR3 sequence (DNA): TGTGCCAGCAACAGGGGGAGATCACCCCTCCACTTT. This sequence joins TRBV2 and TRBJ1-6, with 8 bases matching TRBD1. The CDR3 has 12 residues. Trimming took 7 bases from V and 10 from J; bases not matched to a gene: 3. CDR1 and CDR2 (germline): SNHLY, FYNNEI.